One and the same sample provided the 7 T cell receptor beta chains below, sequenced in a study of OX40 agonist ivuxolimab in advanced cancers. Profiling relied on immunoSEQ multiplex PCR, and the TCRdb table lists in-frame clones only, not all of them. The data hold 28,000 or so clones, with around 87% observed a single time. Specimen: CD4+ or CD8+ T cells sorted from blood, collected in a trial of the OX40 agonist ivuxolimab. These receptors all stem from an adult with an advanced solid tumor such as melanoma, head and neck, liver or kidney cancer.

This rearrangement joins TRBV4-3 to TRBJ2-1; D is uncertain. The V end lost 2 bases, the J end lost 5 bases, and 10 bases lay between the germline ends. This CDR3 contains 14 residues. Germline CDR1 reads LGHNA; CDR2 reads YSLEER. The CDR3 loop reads CASSQKWLDNEQFF. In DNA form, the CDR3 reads TGCGCCAGCAGCCAAAAGTGGTTGGACAATGAGCAGTTCTTC.

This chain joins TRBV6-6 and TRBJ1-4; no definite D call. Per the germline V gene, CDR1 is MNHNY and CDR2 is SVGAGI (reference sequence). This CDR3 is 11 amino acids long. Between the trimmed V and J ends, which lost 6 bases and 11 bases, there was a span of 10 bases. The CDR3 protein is CASRATGKLFF. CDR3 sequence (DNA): TGTGCCAGCAGAGCGACGGGGAAACTGTTTTTT.

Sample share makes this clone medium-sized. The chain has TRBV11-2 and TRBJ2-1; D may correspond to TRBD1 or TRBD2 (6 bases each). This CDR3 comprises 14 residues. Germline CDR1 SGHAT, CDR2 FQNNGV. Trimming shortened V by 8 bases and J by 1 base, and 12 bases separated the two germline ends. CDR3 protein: CASGGPSSYNEQFF. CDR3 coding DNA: TGTGCCAGCGGGGGGCCCAGTTCCTACAATGAGCAGTTCTTC.

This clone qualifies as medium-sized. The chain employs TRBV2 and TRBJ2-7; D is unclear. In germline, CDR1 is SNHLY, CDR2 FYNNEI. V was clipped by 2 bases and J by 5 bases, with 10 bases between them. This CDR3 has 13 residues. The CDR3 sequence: CASSEISLDEQYF. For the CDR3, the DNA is TGTGCCAGCAGTGAAATCTCCCTGGACGAGCAGTACTTC. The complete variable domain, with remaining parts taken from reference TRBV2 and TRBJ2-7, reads EPEVTQTPSHQVTQMGQEVILRCVPISNHLYFYWYRQILGQKVEFLVSFYNNEISEKSEIFDDQFSVERPDGSNFTLKIRSTKLEDSAMYFCASSEISLDEQYFGPGTRLTVT.

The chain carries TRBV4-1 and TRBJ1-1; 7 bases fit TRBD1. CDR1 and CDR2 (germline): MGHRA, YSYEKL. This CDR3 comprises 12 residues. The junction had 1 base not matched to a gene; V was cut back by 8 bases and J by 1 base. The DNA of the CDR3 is TGCGCCAGCCGACAGGGGAACACTGAAGCTTTCTTT. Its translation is CASRQGNTEAFF.

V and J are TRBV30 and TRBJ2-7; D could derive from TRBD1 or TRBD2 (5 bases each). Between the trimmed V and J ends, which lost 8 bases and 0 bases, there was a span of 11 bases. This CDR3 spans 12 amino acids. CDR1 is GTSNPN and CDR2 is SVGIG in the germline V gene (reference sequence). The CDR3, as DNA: TGTGCCGGGGACGGAAGCTCCTACGAGCAGTACTTC. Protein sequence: CAGDGSSYEQYF.

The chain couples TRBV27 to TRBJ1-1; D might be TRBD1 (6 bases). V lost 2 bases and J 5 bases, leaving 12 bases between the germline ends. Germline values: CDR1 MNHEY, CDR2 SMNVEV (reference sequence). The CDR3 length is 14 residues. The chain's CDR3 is CASSLGGTGTEAFF. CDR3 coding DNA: TGTGCCAGCAGTTTAGGGGGCACGGGGACTGAAGCTTTCTTT.